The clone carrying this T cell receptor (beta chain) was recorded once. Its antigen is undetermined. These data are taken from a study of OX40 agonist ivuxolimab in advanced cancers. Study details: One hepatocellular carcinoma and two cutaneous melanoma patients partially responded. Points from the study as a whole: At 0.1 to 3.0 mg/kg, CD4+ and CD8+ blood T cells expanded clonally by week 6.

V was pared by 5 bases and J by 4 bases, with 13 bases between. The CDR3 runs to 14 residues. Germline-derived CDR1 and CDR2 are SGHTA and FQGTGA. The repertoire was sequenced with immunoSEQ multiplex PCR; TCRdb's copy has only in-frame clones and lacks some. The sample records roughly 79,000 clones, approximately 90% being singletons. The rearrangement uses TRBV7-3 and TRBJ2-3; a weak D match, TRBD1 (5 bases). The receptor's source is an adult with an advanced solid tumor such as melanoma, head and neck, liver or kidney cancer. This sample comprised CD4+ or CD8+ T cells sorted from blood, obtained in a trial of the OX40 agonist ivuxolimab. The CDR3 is CASSLTGGADTQYF. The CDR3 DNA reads TGTGCCAGCAGCCTTACAGGTGGCGCAGATACGCAGTATTTT.